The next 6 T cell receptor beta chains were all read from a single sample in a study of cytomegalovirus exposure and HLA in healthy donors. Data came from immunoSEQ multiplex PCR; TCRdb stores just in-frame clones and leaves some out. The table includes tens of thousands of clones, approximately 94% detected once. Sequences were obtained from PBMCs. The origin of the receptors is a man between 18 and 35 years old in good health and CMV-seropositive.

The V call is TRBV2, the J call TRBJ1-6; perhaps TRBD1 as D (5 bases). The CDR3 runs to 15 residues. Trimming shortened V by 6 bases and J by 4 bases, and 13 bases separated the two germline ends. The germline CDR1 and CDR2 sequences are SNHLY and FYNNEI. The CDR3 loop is CASSHDRTYNSPLHF. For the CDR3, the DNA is TGTGCCAGCAGCCACGACAGAACATATAATTCACCCCTCCACTTT.

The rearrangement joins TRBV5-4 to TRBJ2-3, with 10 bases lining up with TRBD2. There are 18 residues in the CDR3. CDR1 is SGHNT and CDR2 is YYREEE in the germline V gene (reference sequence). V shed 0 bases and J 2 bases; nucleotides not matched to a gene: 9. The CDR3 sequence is CASSLGAGGPFSTDTQYF. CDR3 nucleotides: TGTGCCAGCAGCTTGGGAGCGGGGGGGCCTTTTTCCACAGATACGCAGTATTTT.

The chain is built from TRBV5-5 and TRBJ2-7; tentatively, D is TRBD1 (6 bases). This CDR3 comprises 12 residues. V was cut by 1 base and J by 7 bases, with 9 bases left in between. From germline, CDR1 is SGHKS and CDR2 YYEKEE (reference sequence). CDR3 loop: CASSLNDREQYF. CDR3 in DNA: TGTGCCAGCAGCTTGAATGACAGGGAGCAGTACTTC.

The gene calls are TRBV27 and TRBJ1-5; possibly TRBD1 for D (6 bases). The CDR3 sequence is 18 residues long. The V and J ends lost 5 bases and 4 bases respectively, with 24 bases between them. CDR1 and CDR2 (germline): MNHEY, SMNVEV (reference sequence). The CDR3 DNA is TGTGCCAGCAGTGCACTCCGGGACAACGGCCGCGGTAATCAGCCCCAGCATTTT. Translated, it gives CASSALRDNGRGNQPQHF.

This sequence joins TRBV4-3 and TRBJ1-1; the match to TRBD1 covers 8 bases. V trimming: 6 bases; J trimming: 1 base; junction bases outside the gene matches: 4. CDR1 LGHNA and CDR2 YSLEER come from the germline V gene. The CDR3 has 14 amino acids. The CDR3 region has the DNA TGCGCCAGCAGTCCCGGGACAGGGAACACTGAAGCTTTCTTT. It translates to CASSPGTGNTEAFF.

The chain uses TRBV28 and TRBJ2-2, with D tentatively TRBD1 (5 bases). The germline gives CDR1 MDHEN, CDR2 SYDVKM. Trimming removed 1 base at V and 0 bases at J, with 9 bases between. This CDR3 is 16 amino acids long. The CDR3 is CASSLSGIANTGELFF. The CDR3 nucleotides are TGTGCCAGCAGTTTATCAGGGATCGCGAACACCGGGGAGCTGTTTTTT.